A selection of T cell receptor beta chains follows, all from one sample in a study of blood T cells in healthy people across ages. TCRdb called the 5' RACE reads again in MiXCR, with one record for every CDR3 protein. This sample has about 1.6 million distinct CDR3 sequences; about 35% occur once, and the top ten carry about 11%. The sequencing sample was made of blood. The receptor source for this set is a woman in her twenties or thirties in good health. The conserved cysteine and the conserved F or W are not part of the CDR3 here. Fields, in order: V gene, CDR3 protein.

TRBV20-1 | SASRISVRGGVNTEAF
TRBV28 | ASSLETSLDEQF
TRBV7-2 | ASSFRGLPAYEQY
TRBV19 | ASCDRGNNGYT
TRBV20-1 | SASVAQASSAGELF
TRBV3-1 | ASSQPDREETQF
TRBV6-2/TRBV6-3 | ASSLGARETNEQF
TRBV6-5 | ASSYLTRTSGGAYEQY
TRBV28 | ASVPLGSADGYT
TRBV14 | ASSQRGTGGVYEQY
TRBV7-3 | ASSYSGWGTETQY